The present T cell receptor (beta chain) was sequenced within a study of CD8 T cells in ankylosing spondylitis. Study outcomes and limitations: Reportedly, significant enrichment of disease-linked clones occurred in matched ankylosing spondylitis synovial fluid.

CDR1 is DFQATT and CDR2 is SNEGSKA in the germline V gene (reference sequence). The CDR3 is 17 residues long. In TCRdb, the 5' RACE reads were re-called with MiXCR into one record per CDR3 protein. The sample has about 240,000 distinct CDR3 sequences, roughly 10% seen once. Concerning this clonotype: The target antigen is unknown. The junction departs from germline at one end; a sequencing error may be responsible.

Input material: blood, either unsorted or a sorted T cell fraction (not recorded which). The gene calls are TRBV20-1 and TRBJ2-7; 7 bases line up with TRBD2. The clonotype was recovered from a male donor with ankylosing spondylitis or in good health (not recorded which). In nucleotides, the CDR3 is TGCTGTGCTAGAGATAGGCTAGCGGTTACTTTCCCTACGGGGCAGTACTTC. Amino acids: CCARDRLAVTFPTGQYF.